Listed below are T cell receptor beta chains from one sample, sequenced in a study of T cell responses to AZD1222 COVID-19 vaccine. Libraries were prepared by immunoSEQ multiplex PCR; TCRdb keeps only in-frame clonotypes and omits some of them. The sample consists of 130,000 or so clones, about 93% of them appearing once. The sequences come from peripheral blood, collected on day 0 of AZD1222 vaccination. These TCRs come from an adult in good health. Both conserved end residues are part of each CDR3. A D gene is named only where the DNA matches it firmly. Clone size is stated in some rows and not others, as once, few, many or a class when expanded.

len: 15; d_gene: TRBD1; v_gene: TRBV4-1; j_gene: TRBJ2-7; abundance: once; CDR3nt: TGCGCCAGCAGCCCCGTCGGGACAGGGGTATACGAGCAGTACTTC; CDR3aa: CASSPVGTGVYEQYF
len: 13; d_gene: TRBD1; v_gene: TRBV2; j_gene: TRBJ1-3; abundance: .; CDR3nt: TGTGCCAGCCGGGACAGCTCTGGAAACACCATATATTTT; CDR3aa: CASRDSSGNTIYF
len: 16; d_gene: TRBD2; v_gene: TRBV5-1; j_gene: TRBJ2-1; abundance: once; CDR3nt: TGCGCCAGCAGCTTGGCCTCAGCGGGGGGGTTTGATGAGCAGTTCTTC; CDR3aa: CASSLASAGGFDEQFF
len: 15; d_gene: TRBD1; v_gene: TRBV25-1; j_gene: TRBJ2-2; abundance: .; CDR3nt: TGTGCCAGCAGTCTTAACAGGGGGAATGCTGGGGAGCTGTTTTTT; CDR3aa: CASSLNRGNAGELFF
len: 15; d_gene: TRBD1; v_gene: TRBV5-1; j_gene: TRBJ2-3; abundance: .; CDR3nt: TGCGCCAGCAGCATCCGGGACAGCCGCACAGATACGCAGTATTTT; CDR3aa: CASSIRDSRTDTQYF
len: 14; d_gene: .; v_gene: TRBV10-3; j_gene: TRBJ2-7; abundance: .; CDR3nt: TGTGCCATCAGTGAGCGGGGACTTTCCTACGAGCAGTACTTC; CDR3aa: CAISERGLSYEQYF
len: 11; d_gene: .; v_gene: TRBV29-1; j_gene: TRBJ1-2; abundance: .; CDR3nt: TGCAGCGTTGGGCAGAACTATGGCTACACCTTC; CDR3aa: CSVGQNYGYTF
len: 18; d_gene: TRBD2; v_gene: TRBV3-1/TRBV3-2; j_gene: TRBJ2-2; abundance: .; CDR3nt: TGTGCCAGCAGCCGGGGGACTAGCGGGAGTGTGAACACCGGGGAGCTGTTTTTT; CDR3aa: CASSRGTSGSVNTGELFF
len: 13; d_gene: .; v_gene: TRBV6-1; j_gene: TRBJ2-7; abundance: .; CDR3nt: TGTGCCAGCAGTGAAATGCCCTACTACGAGCAGTACTTC; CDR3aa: CASSEMPYYEQYF
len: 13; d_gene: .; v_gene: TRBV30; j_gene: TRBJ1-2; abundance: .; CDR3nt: TGTGCCTGGGATCAACAGCTACTCTATGGCTACACCTTC; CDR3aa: CAWDQQLLYGYTF
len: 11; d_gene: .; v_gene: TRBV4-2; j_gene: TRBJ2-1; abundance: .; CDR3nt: TGTGCCAGCAGCGACGGGAATGAGCAGTTCTTC; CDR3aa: CASSDGNEQFF
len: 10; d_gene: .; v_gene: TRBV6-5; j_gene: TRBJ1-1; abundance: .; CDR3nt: TGTGCCAGCTTTACCCTCTTAGGTTTCTTT; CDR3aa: CASFTLLGFF
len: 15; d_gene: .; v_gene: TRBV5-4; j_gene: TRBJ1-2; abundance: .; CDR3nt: TGTGCCAGCAGCTTGACGGCAGAGGGTAAGGGTGGCTACACCTTC; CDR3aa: CASSLTAEGKGGYTF
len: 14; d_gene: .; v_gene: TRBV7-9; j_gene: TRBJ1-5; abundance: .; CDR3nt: TGTGCCAGCAGCTTAGAAGGGGTACAGCAGCCCCAGCATTTT; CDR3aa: CASSLEGVQQPQHF
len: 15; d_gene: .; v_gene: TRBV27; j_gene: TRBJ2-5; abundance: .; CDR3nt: TGTGCCAGCAGTTTAGGGGGGACCGCGCAGGAGACCCAGTACTTC; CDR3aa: CASSLGGTAQETQYF
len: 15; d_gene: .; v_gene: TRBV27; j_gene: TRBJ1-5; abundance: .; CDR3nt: TGTGCCAGCAGTTTTAGCGGGGGACTAACTCAGCCCCAGCATTTT; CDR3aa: CASSFSGGLTQPQHF
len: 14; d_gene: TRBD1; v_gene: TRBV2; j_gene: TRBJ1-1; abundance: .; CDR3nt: TGTGCCAGCAGGGGGGACAGATTGAACACTGAAGCTTTCTTT; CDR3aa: CASRGDRLNTEAFF
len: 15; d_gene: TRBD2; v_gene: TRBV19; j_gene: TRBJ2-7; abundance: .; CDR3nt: TGTGCCAGTAGTGCCTCGCGGGAGGCGTCCTACGAGCAGTACTTC; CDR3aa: CASSASREASYEQYF
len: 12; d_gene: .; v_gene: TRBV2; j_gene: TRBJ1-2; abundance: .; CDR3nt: TGTGCCAGCAGTGAGGGGGCTGGAGGCTACACCTTC; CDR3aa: CASSEGAGGYTF
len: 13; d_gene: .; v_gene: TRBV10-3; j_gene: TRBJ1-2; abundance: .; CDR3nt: TGTGCCATCAGGGGGGAGGGTAGCTATGGCTACACCTTC; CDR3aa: CAIRGEGSYGYTF
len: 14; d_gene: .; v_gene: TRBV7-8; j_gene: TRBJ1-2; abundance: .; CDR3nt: TGTGCCAGCAGCTTACTGGGTCCAGACTTTGGCTACACCTTC; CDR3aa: CASSLLGPDFGYTF
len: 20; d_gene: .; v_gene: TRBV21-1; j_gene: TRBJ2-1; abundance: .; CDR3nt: TGTGCCAGCAGCCCACCCTCCCCCAGGGGCATTCAGCTTTCCTACAATGAGCAGTTCTTC; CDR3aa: CASSPPSPRGIQLSYNEQFF
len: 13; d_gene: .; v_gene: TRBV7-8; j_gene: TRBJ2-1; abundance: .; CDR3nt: TGTGCCAGCAGCTTAGCGGGGGTAAGAGAGCAGTTCTTC; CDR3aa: CASSLAGVREQFF
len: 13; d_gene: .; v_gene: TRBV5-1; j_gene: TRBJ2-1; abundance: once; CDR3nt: TGCGCCAGCAGCTTGCTCAGGTTGAATGAGCAGTTCTTC; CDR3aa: CASSLLRLNEQFF